Below, 3 T cell receptor beta chains from the same sample are listed, as sequenced in a study of T-cell reconstitution after alpha-beta-depleted transplantation in children. Preparation of the TCRbeta library involved a method that used unique molecular identifiers. TCRdb independently ran MiXCR on the PCR reads; one entry per CDR3 protein. The sample lists around 600,000 distinct CDR3 sequences, 15% to 20% seen once, with 1.1% in the top ten. This material consisted of PBMCs from the stem cell graft donor, taken from the stem cell graft. These receptors came from a human donor who donated a stem cell graft to a child with acute myeloid leukemia.

The chain employs TRBV24-1 and TRBJ1-5, with a weak D call TRBD1 (5 bases). Trimming shortened V by 6 bases and J by 4 bases, and 9 bases separated the two germline ends. The CDR3 runs 13 residues. In germline, CDR1 is KGHDR, CDR2 SFDVKD. DNA of the CDR3: TGTGCCACCAGTTCGGGGGGAAATCAGCCCCAGCATTTT. Its protein product is CATSSGGNQPQHF.

This rearrangement joins TRBV7-9 to TRBJ2-5, with a tentative D call TRBD1 (6 bases). The ends were cut back, 5 bases at V and 3 bases at J, with 13 bases in the middle. This CDR3 region has 14 residues. CDR1 and CDR2 from the germline V gene are SEHNR and FQNEAQ (reference sequence). The CDR3 reads CASSPRQAKETQYF. The CDR3 DNA reads TGTGCCAGCAGCCCGAGACAGGCCAAAGAGACCCAGTACTTC.

This clonotype has only a few counts. The gene calls are TRBV7-9 and TRBJ2-5; unclear D gene. Germline-derived CDR1 and CDR2 are SEHNR and FQNEAQ (reference sequence). Trimming removed 2 bases from V and 5 bases from J, with 12 bases in between. The CDR3 is 14 amino acids. This chain's CDR3 is CASSLPNGPETQYF. Here the CDR3 DNA reads TGTGCCAGCAGCTTACCAAACGGGCCGGAGACCCAGTACTTC.